These T cell receptor beta chains were read from a single sample in a study of T cells in Graves' hyperthyroidism and ophthalmopathy. TCRdb re-derived calls from the multiplex PCR reads in MiXCR, one entry per CDR3 protein. The profile shows a few hundred thousand distinct CDR3 sequences, about 15% of them singletons. The sequencing sample was made of blood. These receptors all stem from a woman aged 40 to 49 with Graves' hyperthyroidism. Each CDR3 is given with its conserved first and last residue. Each record gives: V gene, J gene, D gene, clone size, CDR3 protein, CDR3 DNA. D genes are given only for firm matches. The listing skips clone size in some rows; elsewhere it reads once, few, many or a size class.

v_gene: TRBV3-1; j_gene: TRBJ1-2; d_gene: .; abundance: few; CDR3aa: CASSQGAVNYGYTF; CDR3nt: TGTGCCAGCAGCCAAGGAGCGGTTAACTATGGCTACACCTTC
v_gene: TRBV11-2; j_gene: TRBJ2-7; d_gene: TRBD1; abundance: many; CDR3aa: CASSLTGVEQYF; CDR3nt: TGTGCCAGCAGCTTGACAGGGGTAGAGCAGTACTTC
v_gene: TRBV2; j_gene: TRBJ2-7; d_gene: .; abundance: many; CDR3aa: CASSTGVPYEQYF; CDR3nt: TGTGCCAGCAGTACTGGCGTGCCCTACGAGCAGTACTTC
v_gene: TRBV20-1; j_gene: TRBJ1-1; d_gene: .; abundance: many; CDR3aa: CSARVATGINTEAFF; CDR3nt: TGCAGTGCTAGAGTTGCCACAGGTATTAACACTGAAGCTTTCTTT
v_gene: TRBV19; j_gene: TRBJ1-5; d_gene: .; abundance: .; CDR3aa: CASSGLLGVGNQPQHF; CDR3nt: TGTGCCAGTAGTGGCCTTTTGGGGGTTGGAAATCAGCCCCAGCATTTT
v_gene: TRBV5-1; j_gene: TRBJ2-3; d_gene: .; abundance: many; CDR3aa: CASSGTGHGTDTQYF; CDR3nt: TGCGCCAGCAGCGGAACGGGACACGGCACAGATACGCAGTATTTT
v_gene: TRBV5-6; j_gene: TRBJ2-4; d_gene: TRBD1; abundance: few; CDR3aa: CASSSTGSIQYF; CDR3nt: TGTGCCAGCAGCTCGACAGGGAGCATTCAGTACTTC
v_gene: TRBV12-3/TRBV12-4; j_gene: TRBJ2-7; d_gene: .; abundance: .; CDR3aa: CARPRDQAYEQYF; CDR3nt: TGTGCCAGACCCAGGGACCAAGCCTACGAGCAGTACTTC
v_gene: TRBV29-1; j_gene: TRBJ1-1; d_gene: .; abundance: many; CDR3aa: CSVEVVGGPNTEAFF; CDR3nt: TGCAGCGTTGAAGTTGTTGGCGGGCCTAACACTGAAGCTTTCTTT
v_gene: TRBV28; j_gene: TRBJ1-5; d_gene: TRBD1; abundance: many; CDR3aa: CASTRGTALQPQHF; CDR3nt: TGTGCCAGCACAAGAGGGACAGCACTCCAGCCCCAGCATTTT
v_gene: TRBV20-1; j_gene: TRBJ2-3; d_gene: TRBD1; abundance: many; CDR3aa: CSARWTGVADTQYF; CDR3nt: TGCAGTGCTCGATGGACAGGTGTCGCAGATACGCAGTATTTT
v_gene: TRBV5-1; j_gene: TRBJ1-1; d_gene: .; abundance: .; CDR3aa: CASSFNQGNTEASF; CDR3nt: TGCGCCAGCAGCTTCAACCAGGGAAACACTGAAGCTTCCTTT
v_gene: TRBV19; j_gene: TRBJ2-7; d_gene: .; abundance: .; CDR3aa: CASSKNRVKVYEQYF; CDR3nt: TGTGCCAGTAGTAAAAACAGGGTTAAGGTCTACGAGCAGTACTTC
v_gene: TRBV14; j_gene: TRBJ1-4; d_gene: TRBD1; abundance: once; CDR3aa: CASSLLRGQPNEKLFF; CDR3nt: TGTGCCAGCAGCCTCTTACGGGGACAGCCTAATGAAAAACTGTTTTTT
v_gene: TRBV7-9; j_gene: TRBJ2-7; d_gene: TRBD1; abundance: .; CDR3aa: CASSLLGGQGGDEQYF; CDR3nt: TGTGCCAGCAGCCTCTTAGGGGGACAGGGCGGAGACGAGCAGTACTTC
v_gene: TRBV6-1; j_gene: TRBJ2-7; d_gene: TRBD2; abundance: many; CDR3aa: CASSEASSGSYEQYF; CDR3nt: TGTGCCAGCAGTGAAGCGTCTAGCGGCTCCTACGAGCAGTACTTC
v_gene: TRBV12-3/TRBV12-4; j_gene: TRBJ2-2; d_gene: TRBD1; abundance: many; CDR3aa: CASSLGTGIPLNTGELFF; CDR3nt: TGTGCCAGCAGTTTAGGGACAGGGATCCCTTTGAACACCGGGGAGCTGTTTTTT
v_gene: TRBV5-1; j_gene: TRBJ2-2; d_gene: .; abundance: .; CDR3aa: CASNGEAGELFF; CDR3nt: TGCGCCAGCAACGGGGAAGCCGGGGAGCTGTTTTTT
v_gene: TRBV5-1; j_gene: TRBJ1-1; d_gene: TRBD1; abundance: few; CDR3aa: CASSGLGQMNTEAFF; CDR3nt: TGCGCCAGCAGCGGACTGGGACAGATGAACACTGAAGCTTTCTTT
v_gene: TRBV11-2; j_gene: TRBJ2-2; d_gene: TRBD2; abundance: .; CDR3aa: CASSFYGLAGDVGNTGELFF; CDR3nt: TGTGCCAGCAGCTTTTACGGACTAGCGGGAGATGTTGGGAACACCGGGGAGCTGTTTTTT
v_gene: TRBV6-2/TRBV6-3; j_gene: TRBJ2-4; d_gene: .; abundance: .; CDR3aa: CASSPLETSKNIQYF; CDR3nt: TGTGCCAGCAGTCCTCTCGAGACTAGCAAAAACATTCAGTACTTC
v_gene: TRBV9; j_gene: TRBJ1-3; d_gene: .; abundance: .; CDR3aa: CASSPTEIGNTIYF; CDR3nt: TGTGCCAGCAGCCCTACAGAGATTGGAAACACCATATATTTT
v_gene: TRBV7-6; j_gene: TRBJ2-3; d_gene: TRBD2; abundance: many; CDR3aa: CASSLAGTSGTADTQYF; CDR3nt: TGTGCCAGCAGCTTAGCGGGGACTAGCGGGACCGCAGATACGCAGTATTTT
v_gene: TRBV5-6; j_gene: TRBJ2-1; d_gene: .; abundance: .; CDR3aa: CASSLELVFNEQFF; CDR3nt: TGTGCCAGCAGTCTCGAACTGGTTTTCAATGAGCAGTTCTTC